The rows below give T cell receptor beta chains drawn from one sample of a study of somatic mutations in cytotoxic T cells in rheumatoid arthritis. Generated by immunoSEQ multiplex PCR, the TCRdb table keeps only in-frame clones and is missing some. This repertoire shows around 19,000 clones, approximately 83% found once; its top ten account for roughly an eighth. The sample taken for sequencing was CD8+ T cells sorted from blood. These receptors originate from an adult with rheumatoid arthritis. The conserved cysteine and the conserved F or W are not part of the CDR3 here. The D gene is left open where the match is weak.

TRBJ2-7 TRBV7-2 13 TRBD2 ASSLAGGGWYEQY
TRBJ2-1 TRBV9 13 - ASSVTYTGNNEQF
TRBJ2-3 TRBV19 11 - ASHERGTDTQY
TRBJ1-1 TRBV7-9 13 TRBD1 ASSGRTGSIPEAF
TRBJ2-1 TRBV5-4 14 TRBD2 ASSLGWEGSYNEQF
TRBJ2-7 TRBV20-1 9 - SAWTGGEQY
TRBJ2-5 TRBV7-3 12 - ASSLTGPQETQY
TRBJ2-4 TRBV5-1 13 TRBD1 ASSLDSGGGDIQY
TRBJ2-2 TRBV5-4 12 TRBD1 ASSFTGDTGELF
TRBJ1-1 TRBV27 12 - ASSAGGVYTEAF
TRBJ1-2 TRBV6-5 12 - ASSYSGKGYGYT
TRBJ1-4 TRBV6-6 13 - ASSYSRATNEKLF
TRBJ2-2 TRBV14 14 TRBD1 ASSQTGTVNTGELF
TRBJ2-1 TRBV9 15 TRBD2 ASSGQRTSGKWDEQF
TRBJ2-1 TRBV28 12 - ASSSTGTYNEQF
TRBJ2-5 TRBV27 13 TRBD2 ASHPRAGGPETQY
TRBJ2-1 TRBV28 12 TRBD2 ASSLAGLGNEQF
TRBJ1-1 TRBV19 12 - ASSIELRSMWAF
TRBJ2-1 TRBV9 14 - ASSVDVGATYNEQF
TRBJ2-3 TRBV7-2 16 - ASSPDPGRLGHADTQY
TRBJ2-1 TRBV9 12 - ASSAGAGANEQF
TRBJ2-7 TRBV7-6 11 TRBD2 ASSPTSGYEQY
TRBJ1-5 TRBV18 12 TRBD1 ASSPGQGGQPQH
TRBJ2-2 TRBV5-5 13 TRBD2 ASSLGGSGTGELF
TRBJ2-7 TRBV6-1 14 - ASSEKKRTVNYEQY
TRBJ1-1 TRBV7-9 13 - ATPEGPSLDTEAF
TRBJ2-5 TRBV7-7 11 TRBD2 ASSLRGGETQY
TRBJ2-3 TRBV2 14 - ASSALGDSHTDTQY
TRBJ2-1 TRBV13 13 - ASSWMGDEVNEQF
TRBJ2-1 TRBV7-9 9 TRBD1 ASSSDRGRF
TRBJ1-5 TRBV5-6 10 - ASSLGNQPQH
TRBJ1-5 TRBV19 11 - ASSPPAGQPQH
TRBJ1-5 TRBV28 11 - ASRDISDQPQH
TRBJ2-1 TRBV27 13 TRBD1 ASSLRQGSYNEQF
TRBJ2-7 TRBV6-1 8 - ASSRAEQY
TRBJ2-1 TRBV7-9 13 TRBD1 ASSIPGQEGHEQF
TRBJ2-7 TRBV4-3 13 - ASSVFEGASYEQY
TRBJ1-2 TRBV5-8 12 TRBD1 ASSTDRVRDGYT
TRBJ1-2 TRBV30 10 TRBD1 AWADRGIGYT
TRBJ2-7 TRBV2 14 TRBD2 ASSEEVVAGVLEQY
TRBJ2-5 TRBV4-2 12 TRBD2 ASSLAGTTKTQY
TRBJ1-2 TRBV2 12 - ASTMTRGDYGYT
TRBJ1-4 TRBV4-2 13 - ASSVDPATNEKLF
TRBJ2-4 TRBV7-9 14 TRBD1 ASSLNRGLAKNIQY
TRBJ2-7 TRBV6-1 13 - ASSEVGSHDYEQY
TRBJ1-2 TRBV10-3 12 TRBD1 AIRGGGDVYGYT